A selection of T cell receptor beta chains follows, all from one sample in a study of shared clonotypes between healthy human individuals. Only in-frame clones appear in the TCRdb table, and some are missing; sequencing was by immunoSEQ multiplex PCR. The sample shows about 820,000 clones, 90% to 95% of them seen only once. Sequencing used naive CD8+ T cells sorted from blood. These receptors were obtained from a man aged 25 to 45 in good health. Each CDR3 is given with its conserved first and last residue. The D gene is left open where the match is weak. Clone size, where shown, is once, few, many, or a class for clones that have expanded.

>few|TRBJ2-2|TRBV27|.
CASSRASLGPGELFF
TGTGCCAGCAGTCGGGCTAGCCTCGGTCCCGGGGAGCTGTTTTTT
>.|TRBJ2-3|TRBV29-1|.
CSVEDPGRDTDTQYF
TGCAGCGTTGAAGACCCGGGACGGGACACAGATACGCAGTATTTT
>once|TRBJ2-1|TRBV14|TRBD2
CANLAGFNEQFF
TGTGCCAACCTAGCGGGATTCAATGAGCAGTTCTTC
>.|TRBJ2-4|TRBV11-2|.
CAGSLSRAAKNIQYF
TGTGCCGGCAGCTTAAGCAGGGCGGCCAAAAACATTCAGTACTTC
>.|TRBJ2-7|TRBV9|TRBD1
CASSASPGQGRLGQYF
TGTGCCAGCAGCGCATCCCCGGGACAGGGGAGGTTAGGGCAGTACTTC
>.|TRBJ2-1|TRBV7-9|TRBD2
CASSSPSGRAFNEQFF
TGTGCCAGCAGCTCCCCTAGCGGGAGGGCCTTTAATGAGCAGTTCTTC
>.|TRBJ2-4|TRBV6-1|.
CASSDKGPLAKNIQYF
TGTGCCAGCAGTGATAAGGGTCCCCTAGCCAAAAACATTCAGTACTTC
>.|TRBJ2-2|TRBV29-1|TRBD1
CSVMGQGARSATGELFF
TGCAGCGTTATGGGACAGGGGGCGCGGTCGGCCACCGGGGAGCTGTTTTTT
>.|TRBJ1-3|TRBV27|.
CASRPSGSGNTIYF
TGTGCCAGCAGGCCCTCAGGGTCAGGAAACACCATATATTTT
>.|TRBJ2-1|TRBV6-1|.
CAARGAPVYEQFF
TGTGCCGCCAGGGGTGCGCCCGTCTATGAGCAGTTCTTC
>.|TRBJ2-1|TRBV7-3|.
CASSLAGSSYNEQFF
TGTGCCAGCAGCTTAGCAGGGAGCTCCTACAATGAGCAGTTCTTC
>.|TRBJ2-2|TRBV6-6|TRBD1
CASRDRGAAGELFF
TGTGCCAGCAGGGACAGGGGTGCCGCCGGGGAGCTGTTTTTT
>.|TRBJ1-1|TRBV19|.
CASSIEGLTEAFF
TGTGCCAGTAGTATTGAGGGGCTCACTGAAGCTTTCTTT
>.|TRBJ2-3|TRBV5-4|.
CASSLGTGTDTQYF
TGTGCCAGCAGCCTGGGGACCGGGACAGATACGCAGTATTTT
>.|TRBJ2-7|TRBV10-3|TRBD2
CAISERTSGRGEQYF
TGTGCCATCAGTGAGAGGACTAGCGGGAGGGGGGAGCAGTACTTC
>.|TRBJ1-4|TRBV7-9|.
CASSLGTEKLFF
TGTGCCAGCAGCTTGGGGACTGAAAAACTGTTTTTT
>.|TRBJ2-1|TRBV28|.
CASSLWAGLSYNEQFF
TGTGCCAGCAGTTTATGGGCCGGCCTCTCCTACAATGAGCAGTTCTTC
>.|TRBJ2-1|TRBV2|.
CASSERQAQTEQFF
TGTGCCAGCAGTGAACGTCAGGCACAAACTGAGCAGTTCTTC
>.|TRBJ2-1|TRBV29-1|.
CSVEEVAVYNEQFF
TGCAGCGTTGAGGAGGTAGCGGTGTACAATGAGCAGTTCTTC
>.|TRBJ1-4|TRBV7-9|TRBD1
CASSDGTVESEKLFF
TGTGCCAGCAGCGACGGGACAGTGGAAAGCGAAAAACTGTTTTTT
>.|TRBJ2-7|TRBV5-1|.
CASANGPYEQYF
TGCGCCAGCGCCAACGGACCCTACGAGCAGTACTTC
>.|TRBJ2-1|TRBV7-9|.
CASSLRGYGNEQFF
TGTGCCAGCAGCTTACGAGGGTACGGGAATGAGCAGTTCTTC
>.|TRBJ2-5|TRBV29-1|.
CSGIRTVEETQYF
TGCAGCGGAATTCGGACAGTCGAAGAGACCCAGTACTTC
>.|TRBJ2-4|TRBV30|.
CASLVRGIQYF
TGTGCCTCGCTTGTGAGGGGGATTCAGTACTTC
>.|TRBJ2-1|TRBV7-6|TRBD2
CASSFLLVLAGGPSNEQFF
TGTGCCAGCAGCTTCCTTCTCGTCTTAGCGGGAGGGCCTAGTAATGAGCAGTTCTTC
>.|TRBJ1-2|TRBV29-1|.
CSVEDRKQGPDYGYTF
TGCAGCGTTGAAGATCGCAAACAGGGTCCGGATTATGGCTACACCTTC
>.|TRBJ2-7|TRBV27|TRBD2
CASSRGLAGGHYEQYF
TGTGCCAGCAGCCGAGGACTAGCGGGAGGACACTACGAGCAGTACTTC
>.|TRBJ2-7|TRBV4-1|.
CASSQEGRGPSYEQYF
TGCGCCAGCAGCCAAGAGGGCCGAGGGCCATCCTACGAGCAGTACTTC
>.|TRBJ2-7|TRBV5-6|TRBD2
CASSFGTSGRAWSEQYF
TGTGCCAGCAGCTTCGGGACTAGCGGGAGGGCCTGGAGCGAGCAGTACTTC
>.|TRBJ2-5|TRBV4-1|.
CASSQGPGQETQYF
TGCGCCAGCAGCCAAGGGCCCGGCCAAGAGACCCAGTACTTC